This T cell receptor (beta chain) is drawn from a study of monozygotic twins with inflammatory bowel disease. Study observations and caveats: Twins with IBD had fewer clonotypes in common with others than healthy twins, particularly during disease activity. The authors note that differing immunosuppressive treatments may have added variability to patient repertoires.

In the case of this clonotype: Its cognate antigen is unknown.

The CDR3 covers 15 residues. Germline V lookup: CDR1 SGHRS, CDR2 YFSETQ. Researchers ran eight separate cDNA reactions for each sample. TCRdb reprocessed the 5' RACE reads and stores each CDR3 protein as one record, lacking DNA. The repertoire shows about 200,000 distinct CDR3 sequences; the top ten hold 7.5% to 8%. Material: blood. The chain links TRBV5-1 to TRBJ2-5; there is no DNA to check the TCRdb D call of TRBD1. The receptor comes from a human donor with ulcerative colitis or Crohn's disease, or a healthy co-twin of an affected twin (not recorded which). The CDR3 here is CASSPWTGELETQYF. The full variable domain, in which reference TRBV5-1 and TRBJ2-5 provide the parts outside the CDR3, is KAGVTQTPRYLIKTRGQQVTLSCSPISGHRSVSWYQQTPGQGLQFLFEYFSETQRNKGNFPGRFSGRQFSNSRSEMNVSTLELGDSALYLCASSPWTGELETQYFGPGTRLLVL.